The 10 T cell receptor beta chains presented below share a single source sample, sequenced in a study of shared clonotypes between healthy human individuals. The table came from immunoSEQ multiplex PCR; TCRdb's copy has only in-frame clones and leaves some out. The table has some 300,000 clones, less than 85% seen once; the top ten hold less than 11%. Sequencing was carried out using memory CD4+ T cells sorted from blood. Subset defined: CD45RA-negative fraction. The receptors stem from a man aged 30 to 45 in good health.

The rearrangement uses TRBV25-1 and TRBJ2-5; 7 bases align to TRBD2. This CDR3 spans 15 amino acids. The V and J ends lost 6 bases and 3 bases, in that order; junction bases with no gene match: 10. CDR1 and CDR2 (germline): MGHDK, SYGVNS. The CDR3 protein is CASSSFGGGKETQYF. CDR3 in DNA: TGTGCCAGCAGCTCGTTTGGGGGAGGGAAAGAGACCCAGTACTTC.

This clone was found a few times. The chain links TRBV19 to TRBJ2-5; D perhaps matches TRBD1 (5 bases). The germline V and J ends were trimmed by 4 bases and 1 base, with 13 bases remaining between them. The CDR3 runs to 15 residues. Germline V gene lookup returns CDR1 LNHDA and CDR2 SQIVND (reference sequence). The CDR3 spells CASSKGTGSQETQYF. The CDR3 nucleotides are TGTGCCAGTAGTAAGGGCACAGGATCCCAAGAGACCCAGTACTTC. The variable domain in full, with the rest retrieved from reference TRBV19 and TRBJ2-5, is DGGITQSPKYLFRKEGQNVTLSCEQNLNHDAMYWYRQDPGQGLRLIYYSQIVNDFQKGDIAEGYSVSREKKESFPLTVTSAQKNPTAFYLCASSKGTGSQETQYFGPGTRLLVL.

This clone was picked up a small number of times. The rearrangement links TRBV28 to TRBJ2-7; D possibly corresponds to TRBD1 (5 bases). V was clipped by 6 bases and J by 0 bases, with 12 bases between them. From germline, CDR1 is MDHEN and CDR2 SYDVKM. The CDR3 extends over 14 amino acids. CDR3 DNA: TGTGCCAGCAGCATAACAGGACCCTCCTACGAGCAGTACTTC. This encodes CASSITGPSYEQYF.

V usage is TRBV7-2 and J usage is TRBJ2-1; 10 nucleotides line up with TRBD1. CDR1 and CDR2 (germline): SGHTA, FQGNSA. Germline trimming cut 5 bases from V and 4 bases from J; bases unmatched to any gene: 5. CDR3 length: 15 amino acids. The CDR3 bases are TGTGCCAGCAGCCGAGACAGGGGGCAATACAATGAGCAGTTCTTC. It translates to CASSRDRGQYNEQFF. The whole variable domain, remainder taken from reference TRBV7-2 and TRBJ2-1, is GAGVSQSPSNKVTEKGKDVELRCDPISGHTALYWYRQSLGQGLEFLIYFQGNSAPDKSGLPSDRFSAERTGGSVSTLTIQRTQQEDSAVYLCASSRDRGQYNEQFFGPGTRLTVL.

Here the CDR3 DNA reads TGTGCCAGCAGCGTCGGTGGGGGGTCGGCGAACACTGAAGCTTTCTTT. Translated, it gives CASSVGGGSANTEAFF. The chain combines TRBV9 with TRBJ1-1; D possibly corresponds to TRBD1 (5 bases). CDR1 is SGDLS, CDR2 YYNGEE, per germline. V was trimmed by 2 bases and J by 1 base, leaving 15 bases between them. The CDR3 is 16 amino acids.

The chain employs TRBV4-3 and TRBJ2-1; 14 bases line up with TRBD2. Germline V lookup: CDR1 LGHNA, CDR2 YSLEER. The CDR3 has 22 amino acids. J lost 3 bases, V lost 0 bases, and 16 bases had no gene match. The CDR3 nucleotides are TGCGCCAGCAGCCAAGATGTGTCGGGACTAGCGGGAGTCCTCAAAAACTACAATGAGCAGTTCTTC. Translation gives CASSQDVSGLAGVLKNYNEQFF.

J is TRBJ2-7 and V is TRBV29-1; 8 bases are shared with TRBD2. The V segment lost 6 bases and the J segment 5 bases; nucleotides outside the gene matches: 6. Per the germline V gene, CDR1 is SQVTM and CDR2 is ANQGSEA. The CDR3 is 12 residues long. The CDR3 DNA is TGCAGCGTAGGGAGCGGGAGAAACGAGCAGTACTTC. It is translated as CSVGSGRNEQYF.

The chain has TRBV4-2 and TRBJ1-2; 7 positions match TRBD1. This CDR3 is built from 15 residues. Germline CDR1 LGHNA, CDR2 YNFKEQ. V lost 1 base to trimming and J lost 3 bases; unmatched junction nucleotides: 5. The CDR3 protein is CASSQGRGFDYGYTF. CDR3 coding DNA: TGTGCCAGCAGCCAAGGCAGGGGGTTCGACTATGGCTACACCTTC.

The chain couples TRBV6-6 to TRBJ2-1; 11 nucleotides agree with TRBD1. Germline assignment: CDR1 MNHNY and CDR2 SVGAGI (reference sequence). V lost 4 bases and J lost 8; bases outside the gene matches: 4. The CDR3 totals 14 residues. The CDR3 loop is CASSSRTGGYEQFF. The DNA of the CDR3 is TGTGCCAGCAGTTCGAGGACAGGGGGCTATGAGCAGTTCTTC.

The chain joins TRBV29-1 to TRBJ1-1, with a possible D match to TRBD1 (6 bases). CDR1 and CDR2 from the germline V gene are SQVTM and ANQGSEA. This CDR3 region has 14 residues. The germline V and J ends were trimmed by 7 bases and 1 base, with 16 bases remaining between them. The CDR3 sequence is CSGRTDSSNTEAFF. CDR3 DNA sequence: TGCAGCGGCCGGACAGACTCTTCGAACACTGAAGCTTTCTTT.